A selection of T cell receptor beta chains follows, all from one sample in a study of OX40 agonist ivuxolimab in advanced cancers. Produced via immunoSEQ multiplex PCR; TCRdb's table is partial and in-frame only. The table includes under 85,000 clones, roughly nine tenths detected once. The sample was CD4+ or CD8+ T cells sorted from blood, taken in a trial of the OX40 agonist ivuxolimab. These receptors came from an adult with an advanced solid tumor such as melanoma, head and neck, liver or kidney cancer. Both conserved end residues are part of each CDR3. The D gene is left open where the match is weak. Clone sizes are given selectively: once, few, many, or a class where the clone is expanded.

J gene: TRBJ2-7; D gene: -; V gene: TRBV7-2; clone size: -; CDR3 protein: CASSRDTYEQYF; CDR3 DNA: TGTGCCAGCAGCCGCGACACCTACGAGCAGTACTTC
J gene: TRBJ2-3; D gene: TRBD2; V gene: TRBV4-3; clone size: -; CDR3 protein: CASSQGGGTDTQYF; CDR3 DNA: TGCGCCAGCAGCCAGGGGGGGGGCACAGATACGCAGTATTTT
J gene: TRBJ1-1; D gene: -; V gene: TRBV5-1; clone size: -; CDR3 protein: CASSLGGLHTEAFF; CDR3 DNA: TGCGCCAGCAGCTTGGGGGGATTGCACACTGAAGCTTTCTTT
J gene: TRBJ2-3; D gene: TRBD2; V gene: TRBV5-1; clone size: -; CDR3 protein: CASSLAPLSGADTQYF; CDR3 DNA: TGCGCCAGCAGCTTGGCTCCCCTAAGCGGGGCAGATACGCAGTATTTT
J gene: TRBJ1-2; D gene: TRBD1; V gene: TRBV4-1; clone size: -; CDR3 protein: CASNRGSTLNYGYTF; CDR3 DNA: TGCGCCAGCAACAGGGGGAGTACCCTTAACTATGGCTACACCTTC
J gene: TRBJ2-7; D gene: -; V gene: TRBV30; clone size: -; CDR3 protein: CAWRGSGEQYF; CDR3 DNA: TGTGCCTGGAGAGGGAGCGGCGAGCAGTACTTC
J gene: TRBJ2-1; D gene: -; V gene: TRBV15; clone size: -; CDR3 protein: CATSEASVGGNEQFF; CDR3 DNA: TGTGCCACCAGCGAGGCGTCGGTAGGCGGCAATGAGCAGTTCTTC
J gene: TRBJ1-1; D gene: -; V gene: TRBV18; clone size: -; CDR3 protein: CASNQGTGPEAFF; CDR3 DNA: TGTGCCAGCAACCAGGGGACCGGACCTGAAGCTTTCTTT
J gene: TRBJ1-2; D gene: -; V gene: TRBV14; clone size: -; CDR3 protein: CASSSRGGNYGYTF; CDR3 DNA: TGTGCCAGCAGCTCACGAGGTGGTAACTATGGCTACACCTTC
J gene: TRBJ2-1; D gene: TRBD2; V gene: TRBV27; clone size: -; CDR3 protein: CATSFAGEKANEQFF; CDR3 DNA: TGTGCCACCTCATTCGCGGGGGAGAAGGCGAATGAGCAGTTCTTC
J gene: TRBJ2-3; D gene: TRBD2; V gene: TRBV29-1; clone size: -; CDR3 protein: CSVEDLAGFTDTQYF; CDR3 DNA: TGCAGCGTTGAAGACCTAGCGGGATTCACAGATACGCAGTATTTT
J gene: TRBJ2-3; D gene: TRBD2; V gene: TRBV5-1; clone size: few; CDR3 protein: CASSLTLAGVPDTQYF; CDR3 DNA: TGCGCCAGCAGCCTGACCCTAGCGGGAGTGCCAGATACGCAGTATTTT
J gene: TRBJ2-7; D gene: TRBD2; V gene: TRBV5-1; clone size: -; CDR3 protein: CASSLGGLAAHEQYF; CDR3 DNA: TGCGCCAGCAGCTTGGGGGGACTAGCGGCCCACGAGCAGTACTTC
J gene: TRBJ1-2; D gene: -; V gene: TRBV19; clone size: -; CDR3 protein: CASSISLSGGYTF; CDR3 DNA: TGTGCCAGTAGTATTAGTCTTAGTGGTGGCTACACCTTC
J gene: TRBJ1-4; D gene: TRBD1; V gene: TRBV6-5; clone size: once; CDR3 protein: CASSAGGLGEKLFF; CDR3 DNA: TGTGCCAGCAGTGCAGGGGGATTGGGTGAAAAACTGTTTTTT
J gene: TRBJ2-3; D gene: TRBD1; V gene: TRBV10-1; clone size: -; CDR3 protein: CASGTGGSDTQYF; CDR3 DNA: TGCGCCAGCGGGACAGGGGGGTCAGATACGCAGTATTTT
J gene: TRBJ2-5; D gene: TRBD1; V gene: TRBV4-1; clone size: -; CDR3 protein: CASSQSWDRGETQYF; CDR3 DNA: TGCGCCAGCAGCCAATCGTGGGACAGGGGAGAGACCCAGTACTTC
J gene: TRBJ2-6; D gene: -; V gene: TRBV6-5; clone size: -; CDR3 protein: CASSYRNSGANVLTF; CDR3 DNA: TGTGCCAGCAGTTATCGGAACTCTGGGGCCAACGTCCTGACTTTC
J gene: TRBJ1-4; D gene: -; V gene: TRBV5-6; clone size: -; CDR3 protein: CASSLAGGVVVTNEKLFF; CDR3 DNA: TGTGCCAGCAGCTTGGCTGGGGGTGTGGTTGTAACTAATGAAAAACTGTTTTTT
J gene: TRBJ2-7; D gene: -; V gene: TRBV5-1; clone size: -; CDR3 protein: CASSLFSGRYEQYF; CDR3 DNA: TGCGCCAGCAGCTTGTTTTCCGGACGATACGAGCAGTACTTC
J gene: TRBJ1-3; D gene: -; V gene: TRBV28; clone size: -; CDR3 protein: CASSSGAGNTIYF; CDR3 DNA: TGTGCCAGCAGCTCTGGTGCTGGAAACACCATATATTTT
J gene: TRBJ2-5; D gene: -; V gene: TRBV9; clone size: -; CDR3 protein: CASSVVSSPGETQYF; CDR3 DNA: TGTGCCAGCAGCGTAGTTTCTAGCCCGGGCGAGACCCAGTACTTC
J gene: TRBJ2-1; D gene: -; V gene: TRBV10-3; clone size: -; CDR3 protein: CAIKAGNGESSYNEQFF; CDR3 DNA: TGTGCCATCAAGGCCGGCAACGGGGAAAGCTCCTACAATGAGCAGTTCTTC
J gene: TRBJ2-2; D gene: -; V gene: TRBV5-4; clone size: -; CDR3 protein: CASSLDVTGELFF; CDR3 DNA: TGTGCCAGCAGCTTGGACGTGACAGGGGAGCTGTTTTTT
J gene: TRBJ1-2; D gene: TRBD1; V gene: TRBV19; clone size: -; CDR3 protein: CASSRPDRGLDGYTF; CDR3 DNA: TGTGCCAGTAGTAGACCGGACAGGGGGCTTGATGGCTACACCTTC